The 21 T cell receptor beta chains in this list originate from one sample, sequenced in a study of T cell changes during pregnancy in multiple sclerosis. Some clones are missing from TCRdb's copy, which holds only in-frame ones; the method was immunoSEQ multiplex PCR. The repertoire consists of 55,000 to 85,000 clones, with 92% occurring once and the leading ten covering 0.29%. The sequencing here drew on CD4+ T cells from peripheral blood mononuclear cells, taken after pregnancy. These TCRs come from a female donor with multiple sclerosis, enrolled in a pregnancy study.

This clone has only one observation. This chain joins TRBV5-3 and TRBJ2-1; 10 bases match TRBD1. TRBV5-3 is annotated as an ORF whose role is uncertain. Losses at the gene ends were 4 bases for V and 7 bases for J; bases not matched to a gene: 5. The CDR3 length is 14 residues. The CDR3 here is CARSLDRGGNEQFF. In DNA form, the CDR3 reads TGTGCCAGAAGCCTGGACAGGGGGGGGAATGAGCAGTTCTTC.

J is TRBJ2-2 and V is TRBV6-6; perhaps TRBD1 as D (6 bases). Deletions cut 8 bases from V and 4 bases from J, with 17 bases between. The germline V gene encodes CDR1 MNHNY and CDR2 SVGAGI (reference sequence). The CDR3 is 15 amino acids. The CDR3 DNA sequence: TGTGCCAGCGGCCCAAGGGACACGGGCACCGGGGAGCTGTTTTTT. This gives the protein CASGPRDTGTGELFF.

This rearrangement joins TRBV2 to TRBJ2-2, with D possibly TRBD1 on 6 matching bases. This CDR3 contains 14 residues. From germline, CDR1 is SNHLY and CDR2 FYNNEI. V was cut by 6 bases and J by 3 bases, with 11 bases left in between. CDR3 residues: CASRDRSYTGELFF. Written as DNA, the CDR3 is TGTGCCAGCAGAGACAGGAGCTACACCGGGGAGCTGTTTTTT. Full variable domain (outside the CDR3, taken from reference TRBV2 and TRBJ2-2): EPEVTQTPSHQVTQMGQEVILRCVPISNHLYFYWYRQILGQKVEFLVSFYNNEISEKSEIFDDQFSVERPDGSNFTLKIRSTKLEDSAMYFCASRDRSYTGELFFGEGSRLTVL.

The CDR3 DNA follows: TGTGCCAGCAGTGAATCGGTCGTAACTGAAGCTTTCTTT. This translates into CASSESVVTEAFF. The chain couples TRBV2 to TRBJ1-1; D is unresolved. The V end lost 2 bases, the J end lost 5 bases, and 9 bases lay between the germline ends. Germline assignment: CDR1 SNHLY and CDR2 FYNNEI. CDR3 size: 13 residues.

In its sample, this clone was seen a few times. V is TRBV11-1 and J is TRBJ1-6, with D possibly matching TRBD1 (6 bases). Germline loops: CDR1 SGHAT, CDR2 FQDESV (reference sequence). Deletions cut 0 bases from V and 7 bases from J, with 10 bases between. There are 15 residues in the CDR3. This chain's CDR3 is CASSLAPGQNSPLHF. The CDR3 bases are TGTGCCAGCAGCTTAGCTCCGGGACAAAATTCACCCCTCCACTTT.

The V call is TRBV7-3, the J call TRBJ2-7; 13 bases match TRBD2. CDR1 SGHTA and CDR2 FQGTGA come from the germline V gene. The CDR3 is 16 amino acids. V shed 6 bases and J 2 bases; nucleotides not matched to a gene: 7. CDR3 in DNA: TGTGCCAGCAGTTTCGAAGGGACTAGCGGGGCCTACGAGCAGTACTTC. Translating it yields CASSFEGTSGAYEQYF.

This chain connects TRBV5-1 to TRBJ2-5, with 9 positions matching TRBD2. The CDR3 loop spans 17 amino acids. Germline CDR1 SGHRS, CDR2 YFSETQ. The V gene end was trimmed by 0 bases and the J gene end by 5 bases; junction bases not matched to a gene: 11. The CDR3 DNA is TGCGCCAGCAGCTTGGAAGGAACGAGCGGGGGGTGGGAGACCCAGTACTTC. This sequence encodes CASSLEGTSGGWETQYF.

The gene calls are TRBV19 and TRBJ1-1, with a weak D call TRBD1 (5 bases). The CDR3 loop spans 13 amino acids. V was pared by 3 bases and J by 2 bases, with 7 bases between. Germline loops: CDR1 LNHDA, CDR2 SQIVND (reference sequence). The CDR3 here is CASSIGGNTEAFF. The CDR3 bases are TGTGCCAGTAGTATCGGGGGTAACACTGAAGCTTTCTTT.

The rearrangement links TRBV5-1 to TRBJ1-5; D unresolved. This CDR3 spans 13 amino acids. With 1 base removed from V and 6 bases from J, the gap between germline ends came to 8 bases. CDR1 SGHRS and CDR2 YFSETQ come from the germline V gene. The DNA of the CDR3 is TGCGCCAGCAGCTTGAGTACGGGTCAGCCCCAGCATTTT. It encodes CASSLSTGQPQHF.

The V gene is TRBV7-9, the J gene TRBJ1-2; tentative D call: TRBD1 (5 bases). With 5 bases removed from V and 7 bases from J, the gap between germline ends came to 20 bases. Germline CDR1 and CDR2: SEHNR and FQNEAQ (reference sequence). The CDR3 totals 15 residues. The CDR3 spells CASSPFGGESSGYTF. The CDR3 DNA follows: TGTGCCAGCAGCCCCTTTGGGGGGGAAAGTAGTGGCTACACCTTC.

This clone has a single count. The chain is built from TRBV6-6 and TRBJ2-7; 8 bases align to TRBD1. CDR1 MNHNY and CDR2 SVGAGI come from the germline V gene (reference sequence). The V and J ends lost 10 bases and 2 bases, in that order; junction bases with no gene match: 4. The CDR3 runs to 12 residues. The CDR3 coding sequence is TGTGCCACCGGGACAGGTACCTACGAGCAGTACTTC. As protein: CATGTGTYEQYF.

The J gene is TRBJ2-7, the V gene TRBV6-6; D might be TRBD2 (5 bases). Trimming took 0 bases from V and 5 from J, leaving 11 bases between them. This CDR3 has 14 amino acids. Germline lookup yields CDR1 MNHNY and CDR2 SVGAGI (reference sequence). CDR3 DNA sequence: TGTGCCAGCAGTTACTCGAAGAGGGAAGACGAGCAGTACTTC. It is translated as CASSYSKREDEQYF.

V usage is TRBV19 and J usage is TRBJ1-2, with 7 bases that match TRBD1. In germline, CDR1 is LNHDA, CDR2 SQIVND (reference sequence). V was clipped by 3 bases and J by 2 bases; unmatched bases: 6. This CDR3 spans 15 amino acids. The chain's CDR3 is CASSIGDRVNYGYTF. The CDR3 DNA reads as TGTGCCAGTAGTATCGGCGACAGGGTGAACTATGGCTACACCTTC.

The chain is built from TRBV6-5 and TRBJ1-1, with 10 bases aligning to TRBD1. This CDR3 is 15 amino acids long. The ends lost 6 bases at V and 0 bases at J; junction bases unmatched: 4. The V gene's germline CDR1 is MNHEY and CDR2 SVGAGI. The CDR3 protein is CASSQGQGLNTEAFF. The DNA for the CDR3 is TGTGCCAGCAGCCAGGGACAGGGGCTGAACACTGAAGCTTTCTTT.

This clone has only one observation. V gene TRBV23-1 combines with J gene TRBJ2-1; a possible D gene is TRBD2 (6 bases). TRBV23-1 counts as an open reading frame of uncertain function. V was trimmed by 1 base and J by 4 bases, leaving 17 bases between them. CDR3 length: 17 residues. This CDR3 is CASSQFRGGDLYNEQFF. The DNA of the CDR3 is TGCGCCAGCAGTCAATTTAGAGGCGGGGACCTATACAATGAGCAGTTCTTC.

As to this clone: Other DNA sequences in the sample encode the same CDR3. This chain joins TRBV5-4 and TRBJ1-1; TRBD1 matches at 8 bases. Per the germline V gene, CDR1 is SGHNT and CDR2 is YYREEE (reference sequence). The CDR3 extends over 12 amino acids. With 0 bases clipped from V and 8 bases from J, the junction kept 0 bases outside the gene matches. CDR3 bases: TGTGCCAGCAGCTTGGCAGGGGGCGAAGCTTTCTTT. It specifies CASSLAGGEAFF.

The chain links TRBV15 to TRBJ1-2; 8 bases match TRBD1. The length of the CDR3 is 15 residues. V lost 2 bases, J lost 4 bases, and 6 bases stayed unmatched. The germline gives CDR1 LNHNV, CDR2 YYDKDF (reference sequence). The CDR3 spells CATSRSGTGTYGYTF. The DNA of the CDR3 is TGTGCCACCAGCAGATCAGGGACAGGAACCTATGGCTACACCTTC.

CDR3 nucleotides: TGTGCCAGCAGTGATTCAGGGGAAAATCTTGGCTACACCTTC. This gives the protein CASSDSGENLGYTF. V usage is TRBV25-1 and J usage is TRBJ1-2; D perhaps matches TRBD1 (6 bases). The V end lost 3 bases, the J end lost 7 bases, and 15 bases lay between the germline ends. This CDR3 comprises 14 residues. Germline-derived CDR1 and CDR2 are MGHDK and SYGVNS.

This chain links TRBV7-2 with TRBJ2-7, with 10 bases that match TRBD2. V was pared by 1 base and J by 2 bases, with 11 bases of the junction left unmatched. The CDR3 contains 18 residues. Per germline, CDR1 SGHTA and CDR2 FQGNSA. CDR3 in DNA: TGTGCCAGCAGCTTAGTTGGTAGCGGGGGGTTCCGGGCCTACGAGCAGTACTTC. Its translation: CASSLVGSGGFRAYEQYF.

The chain couples TRBV9 to TRBJ2-2; 7 positions agree with TRBD2. CDR1 is SGDLS, CDR2 YYNGEE, per germline. The junction had 5 bases not matched to a gene; V was cut back by 5 bases and J by 4 bases. The CDR3 runs 14 residues. The CDR3 DNA is TGTGCCAGCAGGCGGGGGTGGGGCACCGGGGAGCTGTTTTTT. Its translation is CASRRGWGTGELFF.

V is TRBV19 and J is TRBJ1-5; D gene uncertain. The CDR3 covers 14 residues. The germline V gene has CDR1 LNHDA and CDR2 SQIVND (reference sequence). V was trimmed by 7 bases and J by 4 bases, leaving 14 bases between them. The CDR3 spells CASTPLGVNQPQHF. The CDR3 DNA sequence: TGTGCCAGTACTCCACTCGGGGTAAATCAGCCCCAGCATTTT.